Many counts were recorded for the clone carrying this TCR beta chain. Preparing the TCRbeta library involved the use of unique molecular identifiers. TCRdb ran MiXCR on the PCR reads and lists one entry per CDR3 protein. The sample lists 400,000 to 500,000 distinct CDR3 sequences, roughly a tenth occurring once. The CDR3 has 15 residues. The V and J ends lost 0 bases and 1 base, in that order; junction bases with no gene match: 1. CDR1 is SGHRS, CDR2 YFSETQ, per germline. These data belong to a study of T-cell reconstitution after alpha-beta-depleted transplantation in children. The sample here was PBMCs from the stem cell graft donor, taken from the stem cell graft. The sequence came from a human donor who donated a stem cell graft to a child with acute myeloid leukemia. The chain is built from TRBV5-1 and TRBJ1-5; TRBD1 matches at 7 bases. The CDR3 here is CASSLGQGSNQPQHF. CDR3 bases: TGCGCCAGCAGCTTGGGACAGGGAAGCAATCAGCCCCAGCATTTT.